The 8 T cell receptor beta chains given below trace back to one sample, sequenced in a study of tumor T cells in aggressive B-cell lymphoma. The data were produced by immunoSEQ multiplex PCR, yet TCRdb's version contains in-frame clones alone and is incomplete. Of more than 3,000 clones listed, around 68% are singletons. Sequencing was done on a sample of tumor tissue. These receptors originate from an adult with diffuse large B cell lymphoma.

V gene TRBV5-4 combines with J gene TRBJ1-3; the match to TRBD1 covers 7 bases. Germline V gene sequence: CDR1 SGHNT, CDR2 YYREEE (reference sequence). V shed 4 bases, J shed 0 bases, and the junction held 4 bases outside the gene matches. CDR3 length equals 15 residues. The CDR3 DNA reads as TGTGCCAGCAGCCCCCGACAGGGCTCTGGAAACACCATATATTTT. Its protein product is CASSPRQGSGNTIYF.

The gene calls are TRBV7-8 and TRBJ2-2, with D maybe TRBD1 (5 bases). CDR3 length: 15 residues. The germline V and J ends were trimmed by 5 bases and 4 bases, with 14 bases remaining between them. Germline lookup yields CDR1 SGHVS and CDR2 FQNEAQ. The CDR3 spells CASSTQVWGTGELFF. CDR3 coding DNA: TGTGCCAGCAGCACACAGGTCTGGGGCACCGGGGAGCTGTTTTTT. The whole variable domain, remainder taken from reference TRBV7-8 and TRBJ2-2, is GAGVSQSPRYKVAKRGQDVALRCDPISGHVSLFWYQQALGQGPEFLTYFQNEAQLDKSGLPSDRFFAERPEGSVSTLKIQRTQQEDSAVYLCASSTQVWGTGELFFGEGSRLTVL.

The CDR3, as DNA: TGTGCCAGCAGTTATCTTGAGGGAACAGATACGCAGTATTTT. Protein product: CASSYLEGTDTQYF. The chain recombines TRBV6-6 with TRBJ2-3, with TRBD2 as a possible D gene (5 bases). CDR1 and CDR2 from the germline V gene are MNHNY and SVGAGI (reference sequence). This CDR3 region has 14 residues. V shed 3 bases and J shed 3 bases, with 10 bases lying between them.

This rearrangement joins TRBV7-9 to TRBJ1-4, with a tentative D call TRBD1 (5 bases). The CDR3 totals 14 residues. Trimming shortened V by 2 bases and J by 7 bases, and 11 bases separated the two germline ends. From germline, CDR1 is SEHNR and CDR2 FQNEAQ (reference sequence). The CDR3 coding sequence is TGTGCCAGCAGCTTACAAGGGGCTGGTGAAAAACTGTTTTTT. Protein product: CASSLQGAGEKLFF.

This clone was seen a few times. The same CDR3 is also encoded by other DNA sequences in this sample. The chain employs TRBV4-2 and TRBJ2-2, with D possibly TRBD2 on 6 matching bases. V lost 0 bases, J lost 3 bases, and 8 bases lay in between. Germline V lookup: CDR1 LGHNA, CDR2 YNFKEQ. The CDR3 extends over 15 amino acids. The CDR3 is CASSQDWGDTGELFF. The CDR3 nucleotides are TGTGCCAGCAGCCAAGATTGGGGGGACACCGGGGAGCTGTTTTTT.

The J gene is TRBJ1-1, the V gene TRBV10-2, with a tentative D call TRBD1 (6 bases). Trimming took 6 bases from V and 0 from J, leaving 8 bases between them. CDR1 is WSHSY, CDR2 SAAADI, per germline. This CDR3 region has 13 residues. The CDR3 region has the DNA TGCGCCAGCAGAGGACAGATGAACACTGAAGCTTTCTTT. Translation gives CASRGQMNTEAFF.

The gene calls are TRBV7-2 and TRBJ1-3, with D tentatively TRBD1 (5 bases). This CDR3 has 15 residues. Germline V gives CDR1 SGHTA, CDR2 FQGNSA. Between the trimmed V and J ends, which lost 5 bases and 0 bases, there was a span of 11 bases. The DNA of the CDR3 is TGTGCCAGCAGCCCGGGACTGTACTCTGGAAACACCATATATTTT. Its protein is CASSPGLYSGNTIYF.

J is TRBJ2-5 and V is TRBV11-2; a weak D match, TRBD2 (5 bases). This CDR3 region has 14 residues. Germline V gives CDR1 SGHAT, CDR2 FQNNGV. The V end was cut by 0 bases, the J end by 6 bases, with 11 bases between. The DNA for the CDR3 is TGTGCCAGCAGCTTAGATTTGCTAGCACAGACCCAGTACTTC. Its protein is CASSLDLLAQTQYF. Full variable domain (rest looked up from reference TRBV11-2 and TRBJ2-5): EAGVAQSPRYKIIEKRQSVAFWCNPISGHATLYWYQQILGQGPKLLIQFQNNGVVDDSQLPKDRFSAERLKGVDSTLKIQPAKLEDSAVYLCASSLDLLAQTQYFGPGTRLLVL.